These 28 T cell receptor beta chains were sequenced from one sample in a study of blood T cell repertoires in COVID-19. TCRdb's table, derived via immunoSEQ multiplex PCR, lists solely in-frame clones and lacks some. The data show around 60,000 clones, with roughly 90% seen just once and around 1.3% held by the top ten. The material sequenced was peripheral blood. These receptors were collected from a man aged 55 to 70 with acute or convalescent COVID-19.

The chain recombines TRBV6-5 with TRBJ1-1; D may be TRBD1 (5 bases). Germline CDR1 MNHEY, CDR2 SVGAGI. CDR3 size: 15 residues. Trimming removed 3 bases from V and 1 base from J, with 12 bases in between. CDR3 in amino acids: CASSYSWDSNTEAFF. The CDR3 nucleotides are TGTGCCAGCAGTTATTCTTGGGACTCGAACACTGAAGCTTTCTTT.

The chain combines TRBV5-1 with TRBJ1-4, with 8 bases identical to TRBD1. The CDR3 totals 14 residues. The germline V gene encodes CDR1 SGHRS and CDR2 YFSETQ. Losses at the gene ends were 2 bases for V and 8 bases for J; bases not matched to a gene: 5. The CDR3 coding sequence is TGCGCCAGCAGCTTAGGACAGGGAAGAGAAAAACTGTTTTTT. Translation: CASSLGQGREKLFF.

The V call is TRBV27, the J call TRBJ2-6; perhaps TRBD1 as D (6 bases). With 6 bases removed from V and 1 base from J, the gap between germline ends came to 10 bases. The CDR3 length is 15 residues. The germline CDR1 and CDR2 sequences are MNHEY and SMNVEV (reference sequence). The CDR3 region has the DNA TGTGCCAGCAGGATAACAGGGTCTGGGGCCAACGTCCTGACTTTC. Encoded protein: CASRITGSGANVLTF.

The chain has TRBV5-4 and TRBJ1-6; TRBD1 agrees at 8 bases. J gave up 10 bases and V 3 bases, and 12 bases lay outside the gene matches. Germline V gene data show CDR1 as SGHNT and CDR2 as YYREEE (reference sequence). The CDR3 loop spans 16 amino acids. This CDR3 is CASSSPGQGQGSPLHF. For the CDR3, the DNA is TGTGCCAGCAGCTCGCCCGGACAGGGCCAAGGGTCACCCCTCCACTTT.

The chain employs TRBV10-3 and TRBJ1-1, with TRBD1 matching over 8 bases. The junction had 6 bases not matched to a gene; V was cut back by 6 bases and J by 0 bases. The CDR3 loop spans 15 amino acids. Germline V CDR1 and CDR2: ENHRY, SYGVKD. The CDR3 nucleotides read TGTGCCATCAGCCGGACAGGGCAGATGAACACTGAAGCTTTCTTT. This translates into CAISRTGQMNTEAFF.

The chain is built from TRBV5-1 and TRBJ1-1; D uncertain. Germline lookup yields CDR1 SGHRS and CDR2 YFSETQ. The CDR3 length is 13 residues. Trimming removed 1 base at V and 1 base at J, with 5 bases between. The CDR3 DNA reads as TGCGCCAGCAGCTTGATCCAGAACACTGAAGCTTTCTTT. The encoded protein is CASSLIQNTEAFF.

The rearrangement links TRBV3-1 (or the pseudogene TRBV3-2) to TRBJ1-3; no reliable D call. The V and J ends lost 3 bases and 6 bases respectively, with 12 bases between them. The CDR3 extends over 14 amino acids. Looked up from germline, CDR1 is LGHDT and CDR2 is YNNKEL (reference sequence). CDR3 residues: CASSQYAEANTIYF. The CDR3, as DNA: TGTGCCAGCAGCCAGTACGCAGAGGCAAACACCATATATTTT.

The V gene is TRBV30, the J gene TRBJ1-5; D is ambiguous. The germline gives CDR1 GTSNPN, CDR2 SVGIG (reference sequence). This CDR3 comprises 15 residues. Trimming pared 2 bases from V and 6 bases from J, leaving 17 bases between. The CDR3: CAWSPEMLSGQPQHF. The CDR3 DNA follows: TGTGCCTGGAGTCCCGAGATGCTTTCGGGTCAGCCCCAGCATTTT.

DNA for the CDR3: TGTGCCAGCAGCCGGGACAGGGGCTACAATGAGCAGTTCTTC. Amino acid sequence: CASSRDRGYNEQFF. This chain links TRBV27 with TRBJ2-1; 10 bases line up with TRBD1. The CDR3 runs 14 residues. The germline gives CDR1 MNHEY, CDR2 SMNVEV (reference sequence). The J segment lost 3 bases and the V segment lost 6 bases, leaving 2 bases of the junction unmatched.

The chain joins TRBV7-9 to TRBJ1-5; D is undetermined. V was cut by 4 bases and J by 4 bases, with 8 bases left in between. Germline lookup yields CDR1 SEHNR and CDR2 FQNEAQ (reference sequence). The CDR3 length is 13 residues. The CDR3 sequence: CASSWEGNQPQHF. Written as DNA, the CDR3 is TGTGCCAGCAGCTGGGAGGGTAATCAGCCCCAGCATTTT.

CDR3 sequence reads: CASSAPPRDFRTANQPQHF. CDR3 bases: TGTGCCAGCAGTGCTCCTCCCCGGGACTTCAGGACCGCCAATCAGCCCCAGCATTTT. The rearrangement uses TRBV2 and TRBJ1-5; D is possibly TRBD1 (5 bases). CDR1 and CDR2 (germline): SNHLY, FYNNEI. V lost 4 bases, J lost 3 bases, and 25 bases lay in between. The CDR3 is 19 amino acids.

V gene TRBV5-5 combines with J gene TRBJ2-7; the match to TRBD1 covers 9 bases. This CDR3 has 17 residues. Germline assignment: CDR1 SGHKS and CDR2 YYEKEE (reference sequence). J lost 3 bases, V lost 0 bases, and 10 bases had no gene match. The CDR3 nucleotides read TGTGCCAGCAGCTTGGCCCCCGGACAGGGGTACTACTACGAGCAGTACTTC. It specifies CASSLAPGQGYYYEQYF.

This rearrangement joins TRBV7-9 to TRBJ1-2; possible D gene TRBD1, 6 bases. The V end was cut by 8 bases, the J end by 0 bases, with 19 bases between. Germline-derived CDR1 and CDR2 are SEHNR and FQNEAQ (reference sequence). This CDR3 has 16 residues. The CDR3 loop reads CASGRDTELANYGYTF. The CDR3 coding sequence is TGTGCCAGCGGCCGGGACACTGAACTAGCTAACTATGGCTACACCTTC.

The chain uses TRBV2 and TRBJ2-1; the D gene is possibly TRBD1 (7 bases). Deletions cut 7 bases from V and 6 bases from J, with 13 bases between. Germline values: CDR1 SNHLY, CDR2 FYNNEI. This CDR3 region has 13 residues. The CDR3 DNA reads as TGTGCCAGCAATAGACAGGGACTCAATGAGCAGTTCTTC. Translating gives CASNRQGLNEQFF. Together with reference TRBV2 and TRBJ2-1, the CDR3 gives the full variable domain: EPEVTQTPSHQVTQMGQEVILRCVPISNHLYFYWYRQILGQKVEFLVSFYNNEISEKSEIFDDQFSVERPDGSNFTLKIRSTKLEDSAMYFCASNRQGLNEQFFGPGTRLTVL.

This chain links TRBV7-9 with TRBJ2-1; D ambiguous. Germline CDR1 is SEHNR and CDR2 is FQNEAQ (reference sequence). The CDR3 runs 13 residues. Trimming cost V 1 base and J 6 bases, with 7 bases left between them. CDR3 bases: TGTGCCAGCAGCTTAGGGCAGATCAATGAGCAGTTCTTC. Its protein is CASSLGQINEQFF.

The V gene is TRBV9, the J gene TRBJ1-5; D is perhaps TRBD1 (5 bases). CDR1 and CDR2 (germline): SGDLS, YYNGEE. The V and J ends lost 6 bases and 4 bases respectively, with 14 bases between them. CDR3 length: 14 amino acids. CDR3 region: CASTGWQENQPQHF. The CDR3 region has the DNA TGTGCCAGCACAGGGTGGCAGGAGAATCAGCCCCAGCATTTT.

This clone was observed a single time. J is TRBJ1-2 and V is TRBV15; D call uncertain. Trimming stripped 1 base from V and 5 bases from J, with 11 bases between. Germline values: CDR1 LNHNV, CDR2 YYDKDF (reference sequence). The CDR3 has 14 amino acids. The CDR3 DNA is TGTGCCACCAGCAGAGGGGAGTCAACTTATGGCTACACCTTC. It is translated as CATSRGESTYGYTF.

The chain carries TRBV7-2 and TRBJ2-4; 14 bases fit TRBD2. V lost 2 bases, J lost 7 bases, and 4 bases stayed unmatched. The CDR3 is 16 residues long. CDR1 SGHTA and CDR2 FQGNSA come from the germline V gene. CDR3 in DNA: TGTGCCAGCAGCTTAAGGGGACTAGCGGGGGCTAACATTCAGTACTTC. It specifies CASSLRGLAGANIQYF.

In its sample, this clone was seen a few times. The chain carries TRBV5-1 and TRBJ2-2, with no clear D. Per germline, CDR1 SGHRS and CDR2 YFSETQ. The CDR3 length is 16 residues. The V gene lost 3 bases and the J gene lost 0 bases, with 12 bases spanning the gap. The CDR3 loop is CASSSLVTSNTGELFF. In nucleotides, the CDR3 is TGCGCCAGCAGCTCCTTAGTCACCTCGAACACCGGGGAGCTGTTTTTT.

The J gene is TRBJ1-2, the V gene TRBV15; possible D gene TRBD1, 5 bases. This CDR3 is 13 amino acids long. CDR1 is LNHNV, CDR2 YYDKDF, per germline (reference sequence). Trimming took off 0 bases at V and 4 bases at J, with 6 bases between the two ends. As DNA, the CDR3 is TGTGCCACCAGCAGAGACAGGGCCTATGGCTACACCTTC. Translated: CATSRDRAYGYTF.

The CDR3 bases are TGTGCCAGCAGCTCCTCGGACAGGGGGCCTGGAAACACCATATATTTT. As protein: CASSSSDRGPGNTIYF. The chain combines TRBV7-2 with TRBJ1-3; 11 nucleotides line up with TRBD1. CDR1 and CDR2 (germline): SGHTA, FQGNSA. Unmatched junction bases numbered 4, after V lost 4 bases and J lost 2 bases. This CDR3 has 16 residues.

The J gene is TRBJ1-1, the V gene TRBV5-6; D call uncertain. The CDR3 extends over 16 amino acids. Germline V gene lookup returns CDR1 SGHDT and CDR2 YYEEEE. Trimming removed 0 bases from V and 0 bases from J, with 12 bases in between. The CDR3 region has the DNA TGTGCCAGCAGCTTGGCCTTTTGGGCCGTGAACACTGAAGCTTTCTTT. Translation gives CASSLAFWAVNTEAFF.

This clone appeared a single time. The V and J genes are TRBV5-5 and TRBJ1-2; possible D gene TRBD1, 6 bases. Germline V CDR1 and CDR2: SGHKS, YYEKEE (reference sequence). The V gene lost 6 bases and the J gene lost 4 bases, with 13 bases spanning the gap. The CDR3 totals 13 residues. The CDR3 DNA reads TGTGCCAGCATCCAGGGGTTCGTCTATGGCTACACCTTC. Translating gives CASIQGFVYGYTF.

This chain uses TRBV28 with TRBJ1-5, with D possibly TRBD1 on 5 matching bases. The germline V gene encodes CDR1 MDHEN and CDR2 SYDVKM. The CDR3 runs 14 residues. V was shortened by 5 bases and J by 6 bases, with 14 bases between the two germline ends. The CDR3 DNA follows: TGTGCCAGCAGTGGGGGGGGAGAGGGTCAGCCCCAGCATTTT. This sequence encodes CASSGGGEGQPQHF.

The V and J genes are TRBV9 and TRBJ1-4; D not resolved. Trimming removed 0 bases from V and 7 bases from J, with 10 bases in between. Germline V CDR1 and CDR2: SGDLS, YYNGEE. The CDR3 has 14 amino acids. CDR3 nucleotides: TGTGCCAGCAGCGTAGCGGCGGCCTCTGAAAAACTGTTTTTT. Residues: CASSVAAASEKLFF.

V and J are TRBV19 and TRBJ2-3; 9 nucleotides line up with TRBD1. Germline V gene lookup returns CDR1 LNHDA and CDR2 SQIVND (reference sequence). The CDR3 runs to 14 residues. Unmatched junction bases numbered 5, after V lost 5 bases and J lost 5 bases. CDR3 sequence: CASSSGTGKDTQYF. The CDR3 DNA is TGTGCCAGTAGTTCCGGGACAGGGAAAGATACGCAGTATTTT.

This clone is medium-sized by share. V is TRBV6-1 and J is TRBJ1-2; no clear D. The CDR3 loop spans 14 amino acids. Trimming removed 2 bases at V and 7 bases at J, with 14 bases between. Germline-derived CDR1 and CDR2 are MNHNS and SASEGT. The CDR3 region is CASSESRVAGGYTF. Here the CDR3 DNA reads TGTGCCAGCAGTGAATCCCGGGTTGCGGGTGGCTACACCTTC.

The chain couples TRBV6-1 to TRBJ1-6, with unresolved D. V shed 2 bases and J shed 0 bases, with 11 bases lying between them. The CDR3 covers 17 residues. Germline assignment: CDR1 MNHNS and CDR2 SASEGT. The CDR3 sequence: CASSEWARSSYNSPLHF. Here the CDR3 DNA reads TGTGCCAGCAGTGAATGGGCCAGAAGCTCCTATAATTCACCCCTCCACTTT.